Listed here are 22 T cell receptor beta chains from one sample, sequenced in a study of T-cell reconstitution after alpha-beta-depleted transplantation in children. The TCRbeta library was prepared with unique molecular identifiers. One entry per CDR3 protein results from TCRdb running MiXCR on the PCR reads. Of around 200,000 distinct CDR3 sequences listed, approximately 6.8% are singletons. Sequencing was performed on PBMCs from the stem cell graft donor, taken from the stem cell graft. These receptors were collected from a human donor who donated a stem cell graft to a child with Wiskott-Aldrich syndrome.

This clonotype has a count of ten or more. The gene calls are TRBV12-3 or TRBV12-4 and TRBJ1-6; D call uncertain. This CDR3 has 15 residues. Trimming pared 1 base from V and 7 bases from J, leaving 11 bases between. The CDR3 region is CASSLVNSLNSPLHF. The CDR3 DNA follows: TGTGCCAGCAGTTTAGTTAACAGTCTAAATTCACCCCTCCACTTT.

The chain carries TRBV5-1 and TRBJ1-4, with D perhaps matching TRBD1 (5 bases). Between the trimmed V and J ends, which lost 3 bases and 14 bases, there was a span of 11 bases. The CDR3 sequence is 11 residues long. Germline V gene sequence: CDR1 SGHRS, CDR2 YFSETQ. The CDR3 spells CASSSDSHLFF. CDR3 DNA: TGCGCCAGCAGCTCTGACAGTCATCTGTTTTTT.

This clonotype was observed many times. The gene calls are TRBV5-6 and TRBJ2-2; unclear D gene. CDR3 length: 17 amino acids. Trimming removed 3 bases at V and 0 bases at J, with 15 bases between. The germline V gene encodes CDR1 SGHDT and CDR2 YYEEEE. The CDR3 protein is CASSSDPGAANTGELFF. CDR3 in DNA: TGTGCCAGCAGCTCTGACCCGGGTGCAGCGAACACCGGGGAGCTGTTTTTT.

The table lists this clonotype with many counts. J is TRBJ1-2 and V is TRBV20-1; 8 bases are a match to TRBD1. Trimming at V came to 0 bases and at J to 4 bases, leaving 10 bases not matched to a gene. CDR3 size: 16 residues. Per the germline V gene, CDR1 is DFQATT and CDR2 is SNEGSKA (reference sequence). Written as DNA, the CDR3 is TGCAGTGCTAGAGAGTGGAGCAGGGGGCGTAGCTATGGCTACACCTTC. The encoded protein is CSAREWSRGRSYGYTF.

This sequence joins TRBV7-2 and TRBJ1-2; the match to TRBD1 covers 9 bases. Looked up from germline, CDR1 is SGHTA and CDR2 is FQGNSA. Trimming took 2 bases from V and 8 from J; bases not matched to a gene: 6. This CDR3 has 14 residues. CDR3 DNA sequence: TGTGCCAGCAGCTTATGGGGGACAGGGAGCGGCTACACCTTC. This gives the protein CASSLWGTGSGYTF.

This clonotype was seen ten or more times. This sequence joins TRBV20-1 and TRBJ2-3, with 10 nucleotides matching TRBD2. The V gene's germline CDR1 is DFQATT and CDR2 SNEGSKA (reference sequence). The ends lost 0 bases at V and 4 bases at J; junction bases unmatched: 4. This CDR3 comprises 15 residues. The CDR3 spells CSARDSSGRPDTQYF. CDR3 coding DNA: TGCAGTGCTAGAGATAGTAGCGGGAGGCCAGATACGCAGTATTTT.

This clonotype has a handful of counts. CDR3 DNA sequence: TGTGCCAGCAGCCCGGTGGACGGGGGGTTAAAATACGAGCAGTACTTC. This sequence encodes CASSPVDGGLKYEQYF. The V call is TRBV5-5, the J call TRBJ2-7; 7 bases map to TRBD2. The V gene's germline CDR1 is SGHKS and CDR2 YYEKEE (reference sequence). The CDR3 totals 16 residues. V shed 4 bases and J 4 bases; nucleotides not matched to a gene: 14.

This clonotype has a count of ten or more. This sequence joins TRBV5-1 and TRBJ2-7; TRBD2 matches at 8 bases. V shed 0 bases and J 4 bases; nucleotides not matched to a gene: 6. Looked up from germline, CDR1 is SGHRS and CDR2 is YFSETQ. The CDR3 runs 15 residues. Here the CDR3 reads CASSLAAAGVYEQYF. In DNA form, the CDR3 reads TGCGCCAGCAGCTTGGCGGCAGCGGGAGTTTACGAGCAGTACTTC. The complete variable domain, with remaining parts taken from reference TRBV5-1 and TRBJ2-7, reads KAGVTQTPRYLIKTRGQQVTLSCSPISGHRSVSWYQQTPGQGLQFLFEYFSETQRNKGNFPGRFSGRQFSNSRSEMNVSTLELGDSALYLCASSLAAAGVYEQYFGPGTRLTVT.

This clonotype was counted many times. V is TRBV10-2 and J is TRBJ1-5; 10 bases line up with TRBD1. Germline values: CDR1 WSHSY, CDR2 SAAADI. The CDR3 consists of 16 residues. The J segment lost 1 base and the V segment lost 6 bases, leaving 6 bases of the junction unmatched. The CDR3 loop reads CASSGDRGVSNQPQHF. CDR3 nucleotides: TGCGCCAGCAGCGGGGACAGGGGCGTCAGCAATCAGCCCCAGCATTTT.

This clonotype was counted ten times or more. The CDR3 DNA sequence: TGTGCCAGCAGCCCTTCTGGCGGGCGTTCCTACAATGAGCAGTTCTTC. Amino acid sequence: CASSPSGGRSYNEQFF. The gene calls are TRBV7-8 and TRBJ2-1; TRBD2 is a possible D gene (5 bases). Trimming stripped 5 bases from V and 1 base from J, with 15 bases between. This CDR3 is built from 16 residues. CDR1 is SGHVS and CDR2 is FQNEAQ in the germline V gene.

V gene TRBV15 combines with J gene TRBJ1-6; possible D gene TRBD1, 5 bases. CDR1 and CDR2 (germline): LNHNV, YYDKDF (reference sequence). Trimming shortened V by 2 bases and J by 0 bases, and 14 bases separated the two germline ends. The CDR3 runs 18 residues. The CDR3 DNA follows: TGTGCCACCAGCAGAACCTACGGGGGAAGCTCCTATAATTCACCCCTCCACTTT. Protein: CATSRTYGGSSYNSPLHF.

This clonotype was detected ten times or more. The rearrangement joins TRBV14 to TRBJ1-2; 7 bases are a match to TRBD1. This CDR3 is 14 amino acids long. The V segment lost 6 bases and the J segment 4 bases; nucleotides outside the gene matches: 8. Germline V gives CDR1 SGHDN, CDR2 FVKESK. This CDR3 reads CASRETGKGYGYTF. DNA for the CDR3: TGTGCCAGCAGGGAGACAGGGAAAGGCTATGGCTACACCTTC.

The sample holds many counts of this clonotype. The rearrangement uses TRBV5-1 and TRBJ2-5; 10 bases agree with TRBD2. The CDR3 extends over 15 amino acids. Germline V lookup: CDR1 SGHRS, CDR2 YFSETQ. Trimming removed 7 bases from V and 4 bases from J; junction bases left unmatched: 10. Here the CDR3 reads CASVLGLAGAETQYF. In nucleotides, the CDR3 is TGCGCCAGCGTTCTTGGGCTAGCGGGAGCAGAGACCCAGTACTTC.

This clonotype has ten or more counts. The V gene is TRBV12-3 or TRBV12-4, the J gene TRBJ2-1; 11 bases are shared with TRBD2. The junction had 0 bases not matched to a gene; V was cut back by 6 bases and J by 2 bases. The CDR3 contains 14 residues. CDR3 region: CASRGLAAYNEQFF. CDR3 coding DNA: TGTGCCAGCAGGGGACTAGCGGCCTACAATGAGCAGTTCTTC.

V and J are TRBV5-1 and TRBJ2-1; 7 bases are a match to TRBD2. The J segment lost 5 bases and the V segment lost 5 bases, leaving 10 bases of the junction unmatched. This CDR3 is built from 15 residues. Germline-derived CDR1 and CDR2 are SGHRS and YFSETQ. CDR3 sequence reads: CASSSVRERHNEQFF. The CDR3 DNA reads TGCGCCAGCAGTTCTGTGCGGGAGAGACACAATGAGCAGTTCTTC.

This clonotype was observed at least ten times. The gene calls are TRBV12-3 or TRBV12-4 and TRBJ2-2; 8 positions agree with TRBD2. This CDR3 spans 15 amino acids. V was clipped by 5 bases and J by 3 bases; unmatched bases: 5. CDR3 coding DNA: TGTGCCAGCAGTCGCTCTAGCGGGTACACCGGGGAGCTGTTTTTT. Translating gives CASSRSSGYTGELFF.

V usage is TRBV28 and J usage is TRBJ1-2; D remains ambiguous. This CDR3 comprises 14 residues. The V end lost 3 bases, the J end lost 2 bases, and 10 bases lay between the germline ends. The V gene's germline CDR1 is MDHEN and CDR2 SYDVKM. In nucleotides, the CDR3 is TGTGCCAGCAGTTTGATATCGGGAAACTATGGCTACACCTTC. Translating gives CASSLISGNYGYTF.

The chain combines TRBV5-1 with TRBJ2-4; D is uncertain. CDR3 size: 14 residues. The ends were cut back, 0 bases at V and 1 base at J, with 5 bases in the middle. CDR1 and CDR2 from the germline V gene are SGHRS and YFSETQ. The chain's CDR3 is CASSLGAAKNIQYF. CDR3 DNA: TGCGCCAGCAGCTTGGGCGCGGCCAAAAACATTCAGTACTTC.

In its sample, this clonotype was seen many times. The CDR3 spells CATSDSLPIEKLFF. In DNA, the CDR3 is TGTGCCACCAGTGATTCCCTCCCAATTGAAAAACTGTTTTTT. The gene calls are TRBV24-1 and TRBJ1-4, with D unclear. CDR1 and CDR2 from the germline V gene are KGHDR and SFDVKD. Trimming pared 2 bases from V and 7 bases from J, leaving 10 bases between. The CDR3 loop spans 14 amino acids.

This clonotype showed up many times. The chain joins TRBV12-3 or TRBV12-4 to TRBJ2-2, with 12 positions matching TRBD2. This CDR3 spans 15 amino acids. V shed 6 bases, J shed 3 bases, and the junction held 2 bases outside the gene matches. The CDR3: CASRLAGGDTGELFF. The CDR3 nucleotides are TGTGCCAGCAGGCTAGCGGGAGGGGACACCGGGGAGCTGTTTTTT.

This clonotype was detected many times. This chain joins TRBV25-1 and TRBJ1-4, with 9 bases identical to TRBD1. The V gene end was trimmed by 3 bases and the J gene end by 5 bases; junction bases not matched to a gene: 4. Germline V gene sequence: CDR1 MGHDK, CDR2 SYGVNS. The CDR3 consists of 15 residues. The CDR3 sequence is CASSEVGQGNEKLFF. For the CDR3, the DNA is TGTGCCAGCAGTGAGGTGGGACAGGGAAATGAAAAACTGTTTTTT.

This clonotype was found many times. The rearrangement joins TRBV11-2 to TRBJ2-3; D tentatively fits TRBD1 or TRBD2 (6 bases each). Between the trimmed V and J ends, which lost 8 bases and 0 bases, there was a span of 24 bases. CDR3 length: 18 residues. In germline, CDR1 is SGHAT, CDR2 FQNNGV. CDR3 in amino acids: CASCKPLMGAGSTDTQYF. CDR3 sequence (DNA): TGTGCCAGCTGTAAACCCCTAATGGGGGCGGGAAGCACAGATACGCAGTATTTT.